This T cell receptor beta chain was sequenced during a study of blood T cell repertoires in COVID-19. Across the whole study: T cells, B-cell-depleted T cells, or PBMCs provided the cDNA or gDNA that served as material.

The method was immunoSEQ multiplex PCR; TCRdb's version includes in-frame clones alone and lacks a portion of them. This table has some 250,000 clones, around three quarters appearing once. The V end lost 5 bases, the J end lost 8 bases, and 23 bases lay between the germline ends. This CDR3 contains 16 residues. CDR1 is LNHDA and CDR2 is SQIVND in the germline V gene (reference sequence). Sample: peripheral blood. J is TRBJ2-3 and V is TRBV19; tentative D call: TRBD2 (7 bases). The source of this sequence is an elderly woman with acute or convalescent COVID-19. The DNA for the CDR3 is TGTGCCAGTAGTCCTCCCGGAGGGGGGGGGCTGGGTACGCAGTATTTT. It is translated as CASSPPGGGGLGTQYF.